A single T cell receptor beta chain is shown here with its context. Data came from immunoSEQ multiplex PCR; TCRdb stores just in-frame clones and leaves some out. The profile shows 4,100 or so clones, 70% to 90% of them singletons. The CDR3 runs 13 residues. CDR1 and CDR2 from the germline V gene are SQVTM and ANQGSEA. The ends were cut back, 6 bases at V and 12 bases at J, with 20 bases in the middle. The data stem from a study of brain metastases from non-small cell lung cancer. The chain couples TRBV29-1 to TRBJ2-2; perhaps TRBD2 as D (6 bases). This receptor was taken from a donor aged 40 or older with non-small cell lung cancer. The sequenced sample was tissue from a brain metastasis. The CDR3 loop reads CSVRDLNTGKLFF. The CDR3 region has the DNA TGCAGCGTGCGGGATTTGAACACCGGAAAGCTGTTTTTT.